The entry that follows covers one T cell receptor beta chain sequence. Its target is unknown. Treatment noted: around 19 received Ad26.COV2.S at low or high dose, single or two shots; 5 received placebo; per-sample allocation not given. Vaccine and placebo recipients were sampled on day 63 after the first injection. The donor's status was that of an adult aged 18-55 years in Boston. In the vaccine, an Ad26 vector expressed the SARS-CoV-2 spike of the Wuhan strain. The table came from immunoSEQ multiplex PCR; TCRdb's copy has only in-frame clones and leaves some out. Here the sample spans over 300,000 clones, about four fifths being singletons. This sample is drawn from a study of Ad26.COV2.S vaccination and SARS-CoV-2 variants. Broader study findings: Vaccine recipients posted higher spike-specific TCR breadth than their placebo counterparts.

The junction had 9 bases not matched to a gene; V was cut back by 4 bases and J by 2 bases. Germline-derived CDR1 and CDR2 are SGHNT and YYREEE (reference sequence). This CDR3 is 15 amino acids long. This sequence joins TRBV5-4 and TRBJ2-7; 7 bases agree with TRBD2. Sample: peripheral blood, taken in a trial of Ad26.COV2.S vaccine versus placebo. The clonotype comes from a person between 18 and 65 years old who received the Ad26.COV2.S COVID-19 vaccine or a placebo. The CDR3 DNA is TGTGCCAGCAGCATCAGCGGGGTTCCCGCCTACGAGCAGTACTTC. This sequence encodes CASSISGVPAYEQYF.